This TCR beta chain was sequenced for a study of blood T cells in healthy people across ages. Sample-barcoded 5' priming and a J-beta primer mix drove a second PCR of roughly 7 to 11 cycles. Every cDNA was tagged by a template-switch adaptor with 12 random nucleotides. TCRdb reanalysed the 5' RACE reads using MiXCR and keeps one entry per CDR3 protein. The sample holds about 570,000 distinct CDR3 sequences, 25% to 30% seen once. Donors gave 9 to 10 milliliters of peripheral blood apiece. Each sample gave at least 6.5 million isolated PBMCs. Samples each had at least 5.5 micrograms of total RNA extracted. This clonotype has only a few counts. Sequenced: blood. The TCR originated in a woman in her seventies in good health.

DNA for the CDR3: TGTGCCAGCAGCGGGCTAGAGGACTTCTATGGCTACACCTTC. Encoded protein: CASSGLEDFYGYTF. The V gene is TRBV11-3, the J gene TRBJ1-2, with D unresolved. Between the trimmed V and J ends, which lost 5 bases and 4 bases, there was a span of 14 bases. The CDR3 contains 14 residues. Germline V lookup: CDR1 SGHNT, CDR2 YENEEA.